The clone carrying this T cell receptor (beta chain) occurred once. Its target is not known. Assay used: immunoSEQ multiplex PCR; TCRdb lists only in-frame clones, some missing. The sample lists about 66,000 clones; 76% were seen once. The CDR3 runs 18 residues. Germline V gives CDR1 LGHNT, CDR2 FRNRAP. With 1 base removed from V and 4 bases from J, the gap between germline ends came to 22 bases. The entry originates in a study of vaccination effects on CD4 cells after COVID-19. Study-wide background: Samples gathered post-vaccine arrived a median of 72 days past the second dose.

Peptide-pool stimulation followed by sequencing identified expanded antigen-specific CD4+ clonotypes in the ViraFEST assay. Following culture for roughly 10 days, CD4+ T cells were isolated. Every participant took two doses of the BNT162b2 or mRNA-1273 vaccine. On day 3 and again on day 7, half the medium was replaced with IL-2 medium. Here the sequenced sample was CD4+ T cells from PBMCs cultured with HCoV-OC43 spike peptides, taken after COVID-19 vaccination. This sample's subset: HCoV-OC43 spike overlapping peptide pool stimulation. The receptor was isolated from a human donor who received a COVID-19 vaccine. This chain uses TRBV12-5 with TRBJ1-1; D perhaps matches TRBD1 (5 bases). The CDR3 DNA follows: TGTGCTAGTGGTTTGGGGGCGGGCAGGGATGGAGTTGGCACTGAAGCTTTCTTT. Its protein product is CASGLGAGRDGVGTEAFF. Combining the CDR3 with reference TRBV12-5 and TRBJ1-1 gives the whole variable domain DARVTQTPRHKVTEMGQEVTMRCQPILGHNTVFWYRQTMMQGLELLAYFRNRAPLDDSGMPKDRFSAEMPDATLATLKIQPSEPRDSAVYFCASGLGAGRDGVGTEAFFGQGTRLTVV.